This T cell receptor beta chain emerged from a study of cytomegalovirus exposure and HLA in healthy donors. Study-wide background: An early data release held some 85 million unique TCRs from HLA-typed donors. In terms of ancestry, the Caucasian-associated cluster contained 75% to 85% of the 398 genotyped donors. Study outcomes and limitations: V- and J-gene trimming in TCR beta was tied to a missense DCLRE1C variant by an analysis performed later. Later analysis found that TCR beta chains associated with HLA were more clonally expanded than other, equally common chains.

V lost 4 bases to trimming and J lost 1 base; unmatched junction nucleotides: 4. The CDR3 is made up of 15 amino acids. CDR1 and CDR2 from the germline V gene are MNHEY and SMNVEV (reference sequence). Remarks on this clone: The antigen is not known.

The PCR was carried out with 60 Vbeta primers and 13 Jbeta primers. Sequencing used immunoSEQ multiplex PCR; TCRdb keeps in-frame clones, though not all of them. The sample has about 140,000 clones; around 79% are singletons. Sample: PBMCs. This sequence originates from a female donor in good health and CMV-seronegative. J is TRBJ1-2 and V is TRBV27, with TRBD1 identical over 9 bases. The CDR3 is CASSWAGQGNYGYTF. CDR3 nucleotide sequence: TGTGCCAGCAGTTGGGCGGGACAGGGTAACTATGGCTACACCTTC.